The source of this TCR beta chain is a study of control samples from healthy donors and cancer patients. The repertoire was sequenced with immunoSEQ multiplex PCR; TCRdb's copy has only in-frame clones and lacks some. Of 200,000 to 250,000 clones listed, 85% to 95% are singletons. This CDR3 contains 13 residues. V gave up 6 bases and J gave up 1 base, with 8 bases separating them. Germline assignment: CDR1 MNHEY and CDR2 SMNVEV (reference sequence). This chain uses TRBV27 with TRBJ2-3, with D unclear. This sequence originates from a man aged 45-65 years in good health. Sample: blood. The CDR3 nucleotides are TGTGCCAGCAGGACCACGGGCACAGATACGCAGTATTTT. This encodes CASRTTGTDTQYF.